The T cell receptor (beta chain) under discussion was sequenced for a study of human T cells and chemical hapten exposure. Whole-study context: Upper-back patches of 0.01% DPC were read at 6 days.

Documented time point: pre-sensitization, week 0. The treatment: therapeutic diphenylcyclopropenone sensitization with weekly scalp DPC. The library tagged each cDNA molecule with unique molecular identifiers. Per the original methods: With a range of about 20,000 to 750,000, the median per sample was roughly 97,000 TCRs. Via MiXCR, TCRdb re-called the RACE reads, giving one row per CDR3 protein. What appears here as the V and J calls and clone size reflects TCRdb's work, not the paper's. Of 89,000 or so distinct CDR3 sequences in the sample, over 6.5% were seen once. The sequencing here drew on whole blood, taken in connection with sensitization to the hapten diphenylcyclopropenone (DPC). The sequence was collected from a middle-aged man with alopecia areata. Some clones in this sample may be carry-over from other donors' samples.

The DNA for the CDR3 is TGTGCCAGCAGCTTAGGCCGGGGGGGCACTGAAGCTTTCTTT. Translated, it gives CASSLGRGGTEAFF. This chain uses TRBV13 with TRBJ1-1, with D possibly TRBD1 on 5 matching bases. This CDR3 comprises 14 residues. CDR1 PRHDT and CDR2 FYEKMQ come from the germline V gene (reference sequence). V shed 0 bases and J shed 4 bases, with 9 bases lying between them.